These 26 T cell receptor beta chains originate from one sample sequenced in a study of blood T cell repertoires in COVID-19. Here immunoSEQ multiplex PCR was the method, and the copy in TCRdb shows in-frame clones only, minus some. The sample records roughly 150,000 clones, around 88% being singletons. Sequencing was done on a sample of peripheral blood. Receptor source: a human donor in a cohort sampled during active COVID-19.

The rearrangement uses TRBV4-2 and TRBJ2-7; TRBD2 matches at 11 bases. Germline assignment: CDR1 LGHNA and CDR2 YNFKEQ. Trimming at V came to 0 bases and at J to 4 bases, leaving 2 bases not matched to a gene. The CDR3 extends over 15 amino acids. The CDR3 sequence is CASSQEPSGRYEQYF. The CDR3 DNA sequence: TGTGCCAGCAGCCAAGAACCTAGCGGGAGGTACGAGCAGTACTTC.

This clone was recorded only once. The chain carries TRBV25-1 and TRBJ1-4, with D unclear. V was shortened by 4 bases and J by 0 bases, with 9 bases between the two germline ends. The CDR3 is 15 amino acids. The germline CDR1 and CDR2 sequences are MGHDK and SYGVNS. The CDR3 DNA is TGTGCCAGCAGTGTGAGGGTTTCAACTAATGAAAAACTGTTTTTT. This gives the protein CASSVRVSTNEKLFF.

This chain uses TRBV7-9 with TRBJ1-1; 10 bases line up with TRBD1. Looked up from germline, CDR1 is SEHNR and CDR2 is FQNEAQ (reference sequence). Trimming at V came to 4 bases and at J to 5 bases, leaving 7 bases not matched to a gene. CDR3 length: 15 residues. The CDR3 DNA reads TGTGCCAGCAGCTCCCGACAGGGGGCGCAAACTGAAGCTTTCTTT. Translation: CASSSRQGAQTEAFF.

This clone was recorded only once. The V and J genes are TRBV12-3 or TRBV12-4 and TRBJ2-7; TRBD1 might be the D (6 bases). V was cut by 3 bases and J by 4 bases, with 7 bases left in between. CDR3 size: 12 residues. The CDR3: CASSLQGYEQYF. CDR3 nucleotide sequence: TGTGCCAGCAGTTTGCAGGGGTACGAGCAGTACTTC.

The V and J genes are TRBV19 and TRBJ1-4; D perhaps matches TRBD1 (5 bases). Germline CDR1 reads LNHDA; CDR2 reads SQIVND (reference sequence). V was pared by 3 bases and J by 6 bases, with 14 bases between. The length of the CDR3 is 15 residues. CDR3 in amino acids: CASSISGGHHEKLFF. The CDR3 DNA reads TGTGCCAGTAGTATTTCCGGGGGTCACCATGAAAAACTGTTTTTT.

The chain uses TRBV6-5 and TRBJ2-5; 12 bases match TRBD1. Germline V gene sequence: CDR1 MNHEY, CDR2 SVGAGI. J gave up 7 bases and V 4 bases, and 1 base lay outside the gene matches. This CDR3 has 13 amino acids. CDR3 amino acids: CASSWGQGATQYF. The CDR3 DNA is TGTGCCAGCAGTTGGGGACAGGGGGCGACCCAGTACTTC.

Worth noting for this clone: At the DNA level, this CDR3 is encoded by other sequences in the same sample as well. The CDR3: CAWSGQGYEQYF. The CDR3 DNA sequence: TGTGCCTGGAGCGGACAGGGGTACGAGCAGTACTTC. The V call is TRBV30, the J call TRBJ2-7; 9 bases agree with TRBD1. The germline CDR1 and CDR2 sequences are GTSNPN and SVGIG (reference sequence). The length of the CDR3 is 12 residues. V trimming: 3 bases; J trimming: 4 bases; junction bases outside the gene matches: 1.

This sequence joins TRBV10-1 and TRBJ2-3; 13 bases are shared with TRBD2. Per the germline V gene, CDR1 is WNHNN and CDR2 is SYGVQD (reference sequence). This CDR3 contains 16 residues. V shed 6 bases and J 0 bases; nucleotides not matched to a gene: 3. CDR3 coding DNA: TGCGCCAGCAGCGAGACTAGCGGGAGGAGCACAGATACGCAGTATTTT. This translates into CASSETSGRSTDTQYF.

The rearrangement uses TRBV25-1 and TRBJ2-5; possibly TRBD1 for D (5 bases). V dropped 0 bases and J dropped 1 base, with 6 bases sitting between them. Germline V lookup: CDR1 MGHDK, CDR2 SYGVNS. The CDR3 extends over 14 amino acids. DNA of the CDR3: TGTGCCAGCAGTGAATATAGGGGCCAAGAGACCCAGTACTTC. Its translation is CASSEYRGQETQYF.

The V and J genes are TRBV9 and TRBJ1-1; 9 bases are shared with TRBD1. The CDR3 sequence is 16 residues long. Unmatched junction bases numbered 8, after V lost 2 bases and J lost 3 bases. Germline V gene sequence: CDR1 SGDLS, CDR2 YYNGEE. In nucleotides, the CDR3 is TGTGCCAGCAGCGTGAATACAGGGGGCATGGACACTGAAGCTTTCTTT. Its translation: CASSVNTGGMDTEAFF. The whole variable domain, filled in from reference TRBV9 and TRBJ1-1, reads DSGVTQTPKHLITATGQRVTLRCSPRSGDLSVYWYQQSLDQGLQFLIQYYNGEERAKGNILERFSAQQFPDLHSELNLSSLELGDSALYFCASSVNTGGMDTEAFFGQGTRLTVV.

This clone appeared once. This chain links TRBV5-1 with TRBJ2-7; the match to TRBD2 covers 8 bases. J gave up 2 bases and V 3 bases, and 7 bases lay outside the gene matches. The CDR3 spans 15 residues. Looked up from germline, CDR1 is SGHRS and CDR2 is YFSETQ. CDR3 loop: CASSSELAAAYEQYF. CDR3 in DNA: TGCGCCAGCAGCTCCGAACTAGCGGCAGCCTACGAGCAGTACTTC.

Concerning this clone itself: Different DNA sequences within this sample yield the same CDR3. V usage is TRBV19 and J usage is TRBJ1-5; D is undetermined. Germline V gene data show CDR1 as LNHDA and CDR2 as SQIVND (reference sequence). V was shortened by 6 bases and J by 0 bases, with 6 bases between the two germline ends. The CDR3 runs 13 residues. The CDR3 DNA follows: TGTGCCAGTAGGAGGGATAGCAATCAGCCCCAGCATTTT. Its protein is CASRRDSNQPQHF.

This sequence joins TRBV12-5 and TRBJ1-4; 9 nucleotides line up with TRBD1. This CDR3 region has 15 residues. V was clipped by 1 base and J by 6 bases; unmatched bases: 3. The V gene's germline CDR1 is LGHNT and CDR2 FRNRAP. CDR3 protein: CASGLAGTGYEKLFF. CDR3 coding DNA: TGTGCTAGTGGTTTGGCCGGGACAGGGTATGAAAAACTGTTTTTT. The complete variable domain, with remaining parts taken from reference TRBV12-5 and TRBJ1-4, reads DARVTQTPRHKVTEMGQEVTMRCQPILGHNTVFWYRQTMMQGLELLAYFRNRAPLDDSGMPKDRFSAEMPDATLATLKIQPSEPRDSAVYFCASGLAGTGYEKLFFGSGTQLSVL.

This clone was counted a single time. The V gene is TRBV27, the J gene TRBJ2-3, with D unclear. Germline assignment: CDR1 MNHEY and CDR2 SMNVEV (reference sequence). The CDR3 runs to 13 residues. V lost 3 bases and J lost 1, with 5 bases in between. The CDR3: CASSLSGTDTQYF. CDR3 sequence (DNA): TGTGCCAGCAGTTTGTCTGGCACAGATACGCAGTATTTT.

The rearrangement links TRBV10-3 to TRBJ1-1; no clear D. Germline loops: CDR1 ENHRY, CDR2 SYGVKD. The CDR3 length is 15 residues. The V gene lost 4 bases and the J gene lost 2 bases, with 14 bases spanning the gap. CDR3 loop: CAISAQRGINTEAFF. CDR3 DNA: TGTGCCATCAGTGCTCAAAGAGGGATTAACACTGAAGCTTTCTTT.

The gene calls are TRBV27 and TRBJ1-5, with a tentative D call TRBD1 (5 bases). CDR1 MNHEY and CDR2 SMNVEV come from the germline V gene (reference sequence). The ends were cut back, 5 bases at V and 3 bases at J, with 20 bases in the middle. The CDR3 is 17 residues long. CDR3 DNA: TGTGCCAGCAGTGGACTTCCTTGGGGACTAGTCAATCAGCCCCAGCATTTT. Translating gives CASSGLPWGLVNQPQHF.

The table lists this clone with a few counts. This chain uses TRBV5-1 with TRBJ2-7; the D gene is possibly TRBD2 (6 bases). The V end lost 3 bases, the J end lost 0 bases, and 10 bases lay between the germline ends. The CDR3 loop spans 14 amino acids. Germline CDR1 is SGHRS and CDR2 is YFSETQ. The CDR3 is CASSYLAASYEQYF. As DNA, the CDR3 is TGCGCCAGCAGCTACTTAGCGGCCTCCTACGAGCAGTACTTC.

The chain recombines TRBV6-5 with TRBJ2-1, with 9 nucleotides matching TRBD1. CDR3 length equals 15 residues. Germline V gene lookup returns CDR1 MNHEY and CDR2 SVGAGI. The V segment lost 3 bases and the J segment 2 bases; nucleotides outside the gene matches: 2. This CDR3 reads CASSYRQGAYNEQFF. The CDR3 nucleotides are TGTGCCAGCAGTTATAGACAGGGGGCCTACAATGAGCAGTTCTTC.

CDR3 sequence (DNA): TGTGCCAGCAGCCCTGCTGGAAACACCATATATTTT. Translating it yields CASSPAGNTIYF. The chain couples TRBV11-2 to TRBJ1-3; D ambiguous. The germline gives CDR1 SGHAT, CDR2 FQNNGV. This CDR3 comprises 12 residues. V lost 5 bases and J lost 2, with 4 bases in between.

This rearrangement joins TRBV10-3 to TRBJ2-7; 11 bases match TRBD1. Germline-derived CDR1 and CDR2 are ENHRY and SYGVKD. The CDR3 covers 13 residues. Trimming cost V 6 bases and J 2 bases; bases outside gene matches: 0. The DNA for the CDR3 is TGTGCCATCAGGGGACAGGGGGCCTACGAGCAGTACTTC. It translates to CAIRGQGAYEQYF.

This clone was seen just once. The chain carries TRBV6-5 and TRBJ2-7; TRBD2 agrees at 10 bases. V shed 10 bases, J shed 7 bases, and the junction held 10 bases outside the gene matches. The CDR3 loop spans 13 amino acids. Germline assignment: CDR1 MNHEY and CDR2 SVGAGI. The CDR3 coding sequence is TGTGCCACGGGAGCGGGGGGGCTCGAGGAGCAGTACTTC. It yields the protein CATGAGGLEEQYF.

The gene calls are TRBV12-3 or TRBV12-4 and TRBJ1-1; 7 bases map to TRBD1. The CDR3 covers 13 residues. Trimming cost V 7 bases and J 2 bases; bases outside gene matches: 4. DNA for the CDR3: TGTGCCAGCACCCGACAGGGAAACACTGAAGCTTTCTTT. Encoded protein: CASTRQGNTEAFF.

The genes are TRBV7-2 and TRBJ2-7; tentative D call: TRBD1 (6 bases). Per the germline V gene, CDR1 is SGHTA and CDR2 is FQGNSA. The CDR3 is 14 residues long. Trimming shortened V by 2 bases and J by 5 bases, and 13 bases separated the two germline ends. CDR3 sequence (DNA): TGTGCCAGCAGCTTAAGCCCAGGGGTAAACGAGCAGTACTTC. Translation: CASSLSPGVNEQYF.

The chain joins TRBV6-5 to TRBJ2-7; 11 bases are shared with TRBD1. Trimming at V came to 7 bases and at J to 0 bases, leaving 2 bases not matched to a gene. The CDR3 has 14 amino acids. Germline loops: CDR1 MNHEY, CDR2 SVGAGI. CDR3 nucleotide sequence: TGTGCCAGCATCGGGACAGGGGGCTCCTACGAGCAGTACTTC. This codes for CASIGTGGSYEQYF.

The CDR3 sequence is CASSLSSGRAETQYF. The CDR3 DNA reads as TGTGCCAGCAGCTTGTCTAGCGGGAGGGCGGAGACCCAGTACTTC. This chain connects TRBV7-9 to TRBJ2-5; TRBD2 agrees at 12 bases. From germline, CDR1 is SEHNR and CDR2 FQNEAQ (reference sequence). The CDR3 runs to 15 residues. J was trimmed by 5 bases and V by 3 bases; bases with no gene match: 4.

This chain uses TRBV10-3 with TRBJ1-5; D not certain. Trimming stripped 0 bases from V and 5 bases from J, with 5 bases between. This CDR3 comprises 13 residues. The V gene's germline CDR1 is ENHRY and CDR2 SYGVKD. The DNA of the CDR3 is TGTGCCATCAGTGAGTCGAGGGATCAGCCCCAGCATTTT. This translates into CAISESRDQPQHF.